This TCR beta chain was identified in a study of cytomegalovirus exposure and HLA in healthy donors. In the study overall: Sequencing of roughly 180 million T cells in an earlier analysis found under 120 million unique TCR beta sequences.

Findings and caveats of the study: For most subjects, TCR beta sequences were reported to predict HLA-A and HLA-B alleles with accuracy.

In germline, CDR1 is SQVTM, CDR2 ANQGSEA. This CDR3 contains 13 residues. V shed 5 bases and J shed 8 bases, with 18 bases lying between them. Comments on this clone: Antigen specificity is unknown.

Researchers ran the PCR with 60 Vbeta and 13 Jbeta primers. Method: immunoSEQ multiplex PCR; TCRdb's copy keeps in-frame clones and lacks some. The sample holds 100,000 to 150,000 clones, approximately 82% seen once. The sample comprised PBMCs. This TCR was recovered from a female donor in good health and CMV-seronegative. V gene TRBV29-1 combines with J gene TRBJ1-2, with a weak D call TRBD1 (6 bases). The CDR3 DNA reads as TGCAGCGTTATCAGGGGCCCGGAGCGGGGCTACACCTTC. Its translation: CSVIRGPERGYTF.